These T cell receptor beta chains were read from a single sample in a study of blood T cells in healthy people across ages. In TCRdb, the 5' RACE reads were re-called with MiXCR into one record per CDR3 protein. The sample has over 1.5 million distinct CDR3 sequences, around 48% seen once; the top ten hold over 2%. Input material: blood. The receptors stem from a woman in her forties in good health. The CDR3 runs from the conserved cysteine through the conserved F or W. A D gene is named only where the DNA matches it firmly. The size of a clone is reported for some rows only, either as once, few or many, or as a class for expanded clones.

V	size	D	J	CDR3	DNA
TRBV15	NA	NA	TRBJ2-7	CATSRVRGASSYEQYF	TGTGCCACCAGCAGAGTAAGGGGGGCCAGCTCCTACGAGCAGTACTTC
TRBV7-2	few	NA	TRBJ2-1	CASSLVQEPYNEQFF	TGTGCCAGCAGCTTAGTCCAGGAGCCCTACAATGAGCAGTTCTTC
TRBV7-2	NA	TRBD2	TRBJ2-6	CASSLALSGGYSGANVLTF	TGTGCCAGCAGCTTAGCGCTAAGCGGGGGTTACTCTGGGGCCAACGTCCTGACTTTC
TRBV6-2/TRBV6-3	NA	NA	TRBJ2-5	CASGNAYEHYF	TGTGCCAGCGGCAACGCTTACGAGCATTACTTC
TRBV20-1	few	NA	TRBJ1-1	CSASWAGDLVNTEAFF	TGCAGTGCTAGTTGGGCAGGGGACCTTGTGAACACTGAAGCTTTCTTT
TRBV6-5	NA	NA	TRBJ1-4	CASRDRNNEKLFF	TGTGCCAGCAGGGACAGAAATAATGAAAAACTGTTTTTT
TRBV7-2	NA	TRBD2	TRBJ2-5	CASRLDSGALRTQYF	TGTGCCAGCCGCCTGGATAGCGGGGCCCTACGGACCCAGTACTTC
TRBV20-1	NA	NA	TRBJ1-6	CSAPMTGYDSPLHF	TGCAGTGCTCCGATGACAGGCTATGATTCACCCCTCCACTTT
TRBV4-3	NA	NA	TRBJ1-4	CASSQSGEATNEKLFF	TGCGCCAGCAGCCAATCAGGGGAGGCAACTAATGAAAAACTGTTTTTT
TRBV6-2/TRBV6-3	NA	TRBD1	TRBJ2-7	CAIRTGGVYEQYF	TGTGCCATTCGGACAGGGGGCGTCTACGAGCAGTACTTC
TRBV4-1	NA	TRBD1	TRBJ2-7	CASSQGQGPSPEQYF	TGCGCCAGCAGCCAGGGACAGGGCCCCAGTCCCGAGCAGTACTTC
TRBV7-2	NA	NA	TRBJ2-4	CASSRGTLAKNIQYF	TGTGCCAGCAGCCGGGGGACCCTAGCCAAAAACATTCAGTACTTC
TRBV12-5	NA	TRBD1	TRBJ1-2	CASGLGDRDVEGYTF	TGTGCTAGTGGTTTGGGGGACAGGGATGTAGAAGGCTACACCTTC
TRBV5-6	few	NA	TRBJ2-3	CASSLGGRTQYF	TGTGCCAGCAGCTTAGGTGGCAGGACGCAGTATTTT
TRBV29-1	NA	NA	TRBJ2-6	CSVAPSGASVLTF	TGCAGCGTTGCCCCGTCTGGGGCCAGCGTCCTGACTTTC
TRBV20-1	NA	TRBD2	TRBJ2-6	CSARSGASGRSSGANVLTF	TGCAGTGCTAGGAGCGGGGCTAGCGGGAGGAGTTCTGGGGCCAACGTCCTGACTTTC
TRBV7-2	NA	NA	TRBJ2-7	CASSLRAGDSYNEQYF	TGTGCCAGCAGCTTACGCGCAGGGGACTCCTACAATGAGCAGTACTTC
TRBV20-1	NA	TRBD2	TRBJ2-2	CSARTSGIYAGELFF	TGCAGTGCAAGGACTAGCGGGATTTATGCCGGGGAGCTGTTTTTT
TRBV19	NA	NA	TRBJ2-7	CASSIDGELAYNEQYF	TGTGCCAGTAGTATAGATGGAGAACTAGCCTACAATGAGCAGTACTTC
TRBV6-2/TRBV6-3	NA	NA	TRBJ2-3	CASRLLRADTQYF	TGTGCCAGCAGGCTCCTCAGGGCAGATACGCAGTATTTT
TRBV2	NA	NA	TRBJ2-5	CASIRGQTQETQYF	TGTGCCAGCATCCGTGGGCAGACTCAAGAGACCCAGTACTTC
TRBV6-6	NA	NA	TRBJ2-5	CGSKGAGGKVETQYF	TGTGGCAGCAAAGGGGCAGGGGGGAAAGTGGAGACCCAGTACTTC
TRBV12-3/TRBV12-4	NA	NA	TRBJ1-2	CASSGLPYGYTF	TGTGCCAGCAGTGGGCTTCCCTATGGCTACACCTTC
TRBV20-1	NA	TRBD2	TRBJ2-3	CSARRGRQDTQYF	TGCAGTGCTAGGCGCGGGAGGCAGGATACGCAGTATTTT
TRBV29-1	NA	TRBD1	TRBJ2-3	CGLRTGSADTQYF	TGCGGCCTAAGGACAGGGAGCGCAGATACGCAGTATTTT
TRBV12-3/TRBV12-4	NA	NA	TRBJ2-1	CASRADGHDEQFF	TGTGCCAGCAGAGCCGACGGACACGATGAGCAGTTCTTC
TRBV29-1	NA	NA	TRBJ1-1	CSVSYTGPNTEAFF	TGCAGCGTTTCATACACAGGGCCGAACACTGAAGCTTTCTTT
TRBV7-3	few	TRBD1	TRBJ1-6	CASSEDRHNSPLHF	TGTGCCAGCAGCGAGGACAGGCATAATTCACCCCTCCACTTT
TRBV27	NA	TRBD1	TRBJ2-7	CASSPPRDRAIYEQYF	TGTGCCAGCAGCCCCCCGCGGGACAGGGCTATCTACGAGCAGTACTTC
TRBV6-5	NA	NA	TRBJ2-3	CASRQALTDTQYF	TGTGCCAGCAGACAGGCCCTCACAGATACGCAGTATTTT
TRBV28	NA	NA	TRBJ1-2	CASSRQYRDYGYTF	TGTGCCAGCAGCCGCCAATACAGGGACTATGGCTACACCTTC
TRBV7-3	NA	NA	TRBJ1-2	CASSWDGANYGYTF	TGTGCCAGCTCTTGGGACGGAGCTAACTATGGCTACACCTTC
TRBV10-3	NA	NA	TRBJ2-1	CAISPDPPLRFF	TGTGCCATCAGTCCGGACCCTCCCCTGCGGTTCTTC
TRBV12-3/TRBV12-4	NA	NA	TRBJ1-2	CASGDRQEDSYGYTF	TGTGCCAGCGGGGACCGTCAGGAGGACAGCTATGGCTACACCTTC
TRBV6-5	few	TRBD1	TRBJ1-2	CASSSPGQSITGYTF	TGTGCCAGCAGTTCTCCGGGACAGAGCATTACGGGCTACACCTTC
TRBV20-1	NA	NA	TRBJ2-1	CSARGRASYEQFF	TGCAGTGCTAGGGGCAGGGCCTCCTACGAGCAGTTCTTC
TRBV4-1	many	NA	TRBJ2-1	CASSYRLQGANEQFF	TGCGCCAGCAGCTACCGACTGCAGGGTGCCAATGAGCAGTTCTTC
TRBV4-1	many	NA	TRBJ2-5	CASSQEQTQYF	TGCGCCAGCAGCCAAGAACAGACCCAGTACTTC
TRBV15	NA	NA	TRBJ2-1	CATSGQWYNEQFF	TGTGCCACCAGCGGACAGTGGTACAATGAGCAGTTCTTC
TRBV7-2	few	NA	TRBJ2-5	CASNSGGLQETQYF	TGTGCCAGCAACTCGGGGGGCCTCCAAGAGACCCAGTACTTC
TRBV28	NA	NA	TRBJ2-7	CASSSEGSIYEQYF	TGTGCCAGCAGTTCTGAGGGTAGTATCTACGAGCAGTACTTC
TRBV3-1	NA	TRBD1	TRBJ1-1	CASSPTSTGGAFF	TGTGCCAGCAGCCCCACTTCGACAGGGGGTGCTTTCTTT
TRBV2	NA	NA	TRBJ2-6	CASSDGQLFSGANVLTF	TGTGCCAGCAGTGATGGACAGCTATTCTCTGGGGCCAACGTCCTGACTTTC
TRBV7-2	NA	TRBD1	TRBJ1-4	CASSQGDEKLFF	TGTGCCAGCAGCCAGGGGGATGAAAAACTGTTTTTT
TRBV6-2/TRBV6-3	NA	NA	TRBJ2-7	CASSYSRGGTYEQYF	TGTGCCAGCAGTTACTCGCGTGGCGGTACCTACGAGCAGTACTTC
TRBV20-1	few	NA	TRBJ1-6	CSARGRNSPLHF	TGCAGTGCTAGGGGGCGGAATTCACCCCTCCACTTT
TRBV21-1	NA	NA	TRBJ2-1	CASSKEPTRGLFYNEQFF	TGTGCCAGCAGCAAAGAGCCCACCAGGGGTTTATTCTACAATGAGCAGTTCTTC
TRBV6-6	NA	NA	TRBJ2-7	CASSYDVEEVAYEQYF	TGTGCCAGCAGTTACGACGTCGAAGAGGTAGCCTACGAGCAGTACTTC